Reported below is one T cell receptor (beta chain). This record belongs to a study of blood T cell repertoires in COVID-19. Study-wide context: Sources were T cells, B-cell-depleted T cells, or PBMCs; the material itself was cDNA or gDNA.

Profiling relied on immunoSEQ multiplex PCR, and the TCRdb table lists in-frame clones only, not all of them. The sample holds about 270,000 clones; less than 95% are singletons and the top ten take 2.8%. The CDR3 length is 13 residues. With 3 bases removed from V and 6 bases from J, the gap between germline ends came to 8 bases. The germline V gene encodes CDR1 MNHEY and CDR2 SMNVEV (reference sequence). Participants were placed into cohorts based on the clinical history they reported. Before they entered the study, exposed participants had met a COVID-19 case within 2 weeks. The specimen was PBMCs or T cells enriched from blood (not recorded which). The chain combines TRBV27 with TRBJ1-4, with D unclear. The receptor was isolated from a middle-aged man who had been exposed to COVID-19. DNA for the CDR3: TGTGCCAGCAGTTTCCGGGAGGATGAAAAACTGTTTTTT. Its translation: CASSFREDEKLFF.